The TCR beta chain under discussion was sequenced for a study of T cell repertoires in cytomegalovirus infection (dated by TCRdb to between 2018 and 2021). About the study as a whole: The HLA type of each donor mattered for the analysis, because public TCR beta signatures pointed to carriage of CMV infection along with the matching HLA type. The research as a whole found: In both this cohort and an independent cohort of approximately 350 donors, the cumulative frequency of public TCR beta family members distinguished carriers of CMV infection plus the relevant HLA type. The ex vivo response was dominated by HLA-C-restricted CMV-specific TCR beta clonotypes, which also provided the single most frequent clonotype in two of eight donors.

The CDR1 and CDR2 encoded by the germline V gene (reference sequence) are SEHNR and FQNEAQ. Counted from cysteine to phenylalanine, this CDR3 has 15 amino acids. The CDR3 DNA has 45 bases and is translated from base 1. V drops 5 bases and J drops 2 bases, leaving 15 bases in between. The run used an Illumina HiSeq 1500. TCRdb ran its own pipeline on the public reads, namely fastp trimming at Q25 and MiXCR clone calling, and kept in-frame beta chains. Each CDR3 protein appears once, grouped with its most common genes and DNA. This sample lists 310,000 or so distinct CDR3 sequences; about a tenth were detected once. 2% to 3% of the sample belongs to the ten largest clones. There are many counts of this clonotype. Its recognized antigen is unknown. No base qualities exist here, and no much larger clone lies one base off it.

The chain is encoded by TRBV7-9 joined to TRBJ1-2, and the D gene may be TRBD1, 6 bases matching. The receptor's source is a human donor in good health (CMV status not recorded). Some clones in this sample may be carry-over from other donors' samples. The material sequenced was PBMCs. The DNA is TGTGCCAGCAGCCCACAAAGAACAGGGAACTATGGCTACACCTTC. This encodes CASSPQRTGNYGYTF.